A single sample is the source of the 4 T cell receptor beta chains below, sequenced in a study of T cells in Graves' hyperthyroidism and ophthalmopathy. From RNA transcripts, TCR beta CDR3 regions were amplified. A set of HTBI primers served as the primers for a first-round RT-PCR of the TCR CDR3. TCRdb reprocessed the multiplex PCR reads with MiXCR, giving one entry per CDR3 protein. The sample holds some 270,000 distinct CDR3 sequences, 13% seen once. Specimen: blood. These receptors were collected from a woman in her 30s with Graves' hyperthyroidism that later progressed to Graves' ophthalmopathy.

This clonotype has ten or more counts. This chain connects TRBV6-1 to TRBJ2-1, with 8 bases lining up with TRBD2. The V and J ends lost 6 bases and 8 bases, in that order; junction bases with no gene match: 12. The CDR3 totals 15 residues. Germline lookup yields CDR1 MNHNS and CDR2 SASEGT. DNA of the CDR3: TGTGCCAGCAGCCGGGGGGGGTGGGGGAGGGATGAGCAGTTCTTC. Residues: CASSRGGWGRDEQFF.

Many counts were recorded for this clonotype. The chain is built from TRBV12-3 or TRBV12-4 and TRBJ2-1; the D is unclear. The CDR3 runs to 16 residues. Trimming took 7 bases from V and 4 from J, leaving 20 bases between them. The CDR3 nucleotides are TGTGCCAGCACCCGCGCGGTAGGGAACATTTACAATGAGCAGTTCTTC. Its protein is CASTRAVGNIYNEQFF.

This CDR3 reads CASSGTSGSTEQFF. The CDR3 DNA follows: TGTGCCAGCAGCGGGACTAGCGGGAGTACTGAGCAGTTCTTC. The chain employs TRBV27 and TRBJ2-1; 14 bases are a match to TRBD2. Per the germline V gene, CDR1 is MNHEY and CDR2 is SMNVEV (reference sequence). This CDR3 comprises 14 residues. Trimming removed 6 bases from V and 9 bases from J; junction bases left unmatched: 4.

The rearrangement links TRBV28 to TRBJ1-1; 7 positions agree with TRBD1. V was clipped by 1 base and J by 0 bases; unmatched bases: 2. Germline CDR1 reads MDHEN; CDR2 reads SYDVKM. This CDR3 region has 15 residues. The CDR3, as DNA: TGTGCCAGCAGTTTATACAGGGGAATGAACACTGAAGCTTTCTTT. This translates into CASSLYRGMNTEAFF.